Sequencing of this T cell receptor beta chain was carried out in a study of blood T cell repertoires in COVID-19. The overall study: Acute-phase and convalescent COVID-19 samples originated in the United States, Italy and Spain. T cells, B-cell-depleted T cells, or PBMCs supplied cDNA or gDNA.

Per the study methods: Estimation of nucleated cell counts was performed using reference gene primer amplification. Clones were read by immunoSEQ multiplex PCR, and TCRdb kept only the in-frame ones, dropping some. From that table come the V and J calls and clone size; the DNA was used to work out D and trimming. The repertoire includes roughly 60,000 clones, approximately 85% of them detected once, and 10% to 15% sits in the top ten. Trimming took off 6 bases at V and 7 bases at J, with 10 bases between the two ends. The CDR3 spans 11 residues. The source material was peripheral blood. This chain connects TRBV12-3 or TRBV12-4 to TRBJ2-7; D unresolved. This sequence originates from a human donor in a cohort sampled during active COVID-19. CDR3 DNA sequence: TGTGCCAGCAGCAAGCGAATGGAGCAGTACTTC. This translates into CASSKRMEQYF.